Shown below are 14 T cell receptor beta chains from a single sample sequenced in a study of blood T cell repertoires in COVID-19. Clones were read by immunoSEQ multiplex PCR, and TCRdb kept only the in-frame ones, dropping some. The sample has roughly 60,000 clones, roughly 90% seen once. The source material was peripheral blood. Source of these receptors: a human donor with acute or convalescent COVID-19. The donor label of this sample is uncertain.

CDR3 nucleotides: TGTGCCAGCAGCGCCACAGGGGGCTGGGGCAATCAGCCCCAGCATTTT. It yields the protein CASSATGGWGNQPQHF. The chain is built from TRBV9 and TRBJ1-5; 9 positions match TRBD1. The germline V gene has CDR1 SGDLS and CDR2 YYNGEE. V shed 3 bases and J 2 bases; nucleotides not matched to a gene: 6. The CDR3 is 16 amino acids.

The chain is built from TRBV11-3 and TRBJ2-7; TRBD2 agrees at 12 bases. Trimming at V came to 2 bases and at J to 6 bases, leaving 5 bases not matched to a gene. CDR3 length: 15 amino acids. Looked up from germline, CDR1 is SGHNT and CDR2 is YENEEA. The CDR3 sequence: CASSLTTSGRIEQYF. Here the CDR3 DNA reads TGTGCCAGCAGCTTAACAACTAGCGGGAGGATCGAGCAGTACTTC.

The V gene is TRBV5-5, the J gene TRBJ2-3; tentatively, D is TRBD1 (7 bases). CDR1 and CDR2 from the germline V gene are SGHKS and YYEKEE (reference sequence). Trimming left V 2 bases short and J 5 bases short, with 12 bases between. This CDR3 has 14 residues. In nucleotides, the CDR3 is TGTGCCAGCAGCTTCAGGGGGGCCCAAGATACGCAGTATTTT. It specifies CASSFRGAQDTQYF. Full variable domain (rest looked up from reference TRBV5-5 and TRBJ2-3): DAGVTQSPTHLIKTRGQQVTLRCSPISGHKSVSWYQQVLGQGPQFIFQYYEKEERGRGNFPDRFSARQFPNYSSELNVNALLLGDSALYLCASSFRGAQDTQYFGPGTRLTVL.

The chain is built from TRBV5-1 and TRBJ2-7, with 10 bases fitting TRBD1. Germline V gives CDR1 SGHRS, CDR2 YFSETQ. The length of the CDR3 is 14 residues. V lost 0 bases to trimming and J lost 5 bases; unmatched junction nucleotides: 2. The CDR3 coding sequence is TGCGCCAGCAGCTTGGGGACAGGGGGTAACGAGCAGTACTTC. Its protein is CASSLGTGGNEQYF. Full variable domain (rest looked up from reference TRBV5-1 and TRBJ2-7): KAGVTQTPRYLIKTRGQQVTLSCSPISGHRSVSWYQQTPGQGLQFLFEYFSETQRNKGNFPGRFSGRQFSNSRSEMNVSTLELGDSALYLCASSLGTGGNEQYFGPGTRLTVT.

The chain couples TRBV11-2 to TRBJ1-6, with TRBD1 as a possible D gene (5 bases). Trimming pared 4 bases from V and 17 bases from J, leaving 18 bases between. This CDR3 region has 13 residues. The germline V gene encodes CDR1 SGHAT and CDR2 FQNNGV. The CDR3 coding sequence is TGTGCCAGCAGCTCTGACCCCGGCAGGGAAGTCCACTTT. Translated: CASSSDPGREVHF.

This clone was seen only once. This chain uses TRBV7-9 with TRBJ2-3; TRBD1 aligns across 8 bases. The germline V gene has CDR1 SEHNR and CDR2 FQNEAQ (reference sequence). J lost 1 base, V lost 1 base, and 7 bases had no gene match. The length of the CDR3 is 17 residues. CDR3 protein: CASSLEPGQGGTDTQYF. The CDR3, as DNA: TGTGCCAGCAGCTTAGAACCCGGACAGGGAGGCACAGATACGCAGTATTTT.

V is TRBV7-2 and J is TRBJ1-5, with 11 bases fitting TRBD1. V lost 3 bases to trimming and J lost 11 bases; unmatched junction nucleotides: 12. CDR3 size: 16 residues. In germline, CDR1 is SGHTA, CDR2 FQGNSA. CDR3 DNA sequence: TGTGCCAGCAGCTTTGGACAGGGGGCAGGGTGGGAGGCCCAGCATTTT. Its protein is CASSFGQGAGWEAQHF.

This chain uses TRBV19 with TRBJ2-7, with TRBD1 as a possible D gene (5 bases). The CDR3 runs 13 residues. V was pared by 3 bases and J by 6 bases, with 12 bases between. In germline, CDR1 is LNHDA, CDR2 SQIVND (reference sequence). CDR3 in DNA: TGTGCCAGTAGTATCTCCAGGGAAAGCGAGCAGTACTTC. The encoded protein is CASSISRESEQYF. The full variable domain, in which reference TRBV19 and TRBJ2-7 provide the parts outside the CDR3, is DGGITQSPKYLFRKEGQNVTLSCEQNLNHDAMYWYRQDPGQGLRLIYYSQIVNDFQKGDIAEGYSVSREKKESFPLTVTSAQKNPTAFYLCASSISRESEQYFGPGTRLTVT.

The gene calls are TRBV11-1 and TRBJ2-3; tentatively, D is TRBD2 (5 bases). The CDR3 is 13 amino acids. The germline V gene has CDR1 SGHAT and CDR2 FQDESV (reference sequence). V was trimmed by 8 bases and J by 3 bases, leaving 12 bases between them. CDR3 nucleotide sequence: TGTGCCAGCGTCTCTAGAGGGACAGATACGCAGTATTTT. Translation gives CASVSRGTDTQYF.

J is TRBJ2-1 and V is TRBV7-3; 9 positions match TRBD2. With V trimmed by 8 bases and J by 9 bases, 14 bases remained unmatched. The CDR3 is 15 amino acids. The germline CDR1 and CDR2 sequences are SGHTA and FQGTGA. The CDR3 DNA sequence: TGTGCCAGCTCCTCAGGGCTAGCGGGGTTCGGTGAGCAGTTCTTC. This sequence encodes CASSSGLAGFGEQFF. Complete variable domain (other parts from reference TRBV7-3 and TRBJ2-1): GAGVSQTPSNKVTEKGKYVELRCDPISGHTALYWYRQSLGQGPEFLIYFQGTGAADDSGLPNDRFFAVRPEGSVSTLKIQRTERGDSAVYLCASSSGLAGFGEQFFGPGTRLTVL.

V is TRBV5-5 and J is TRBJ2-5, with no clear D. The CDR3 contains 15 residues. CDR1 and CDR2 (germline): SGHKS, YYEKEE (reference sequence). Trimming took 0 bases from V and 2 from J, leaving 11 bases between them. CDR3 DNA: TGTGCCAGCAGCTTGGGACAAGTCATTCAAGAGACCCAGTACTTC. Translation gives CASSLGQVIQETQYF.

The chain links TRBV11-3 to TRBJ2-1, with TRBD2 identical over 9 bases. Germline V gene data show CDR1 as SGHNT and CDR2 as YENEEA. The CDR3 has 16 amino acids. The V segment lost 0 bases and the J segment 7 bases; nucleotides outside the gene matches: 7. The CDR3 loop is CASSLDLGGRVNEQFF. Here the CDR3 DNA reads TGTGCCAGCAGCTTAGATCTAGGCGGGAGGGTTAATGAGCAGTTCTTC. Filled out from reference TRBV11-3 and TRBJ2-1, the complete variable domain reads EAGVVQSPRYKIIEKKQPVAFWCNPISGHNTLYWYLQNLGQGPELLIRYENEEAVDDSQLPKDRFSAERLKGVDSTLKIQPAELGDSAVYLCASSLDLGGRVNEQFFGPGTRLTVL.

This clone was observed once. The V call is TRBV5-8, the J call TRBJ2-7; 7 positions match TRBD2. Germline CDR1 SGHTS, CDR2 YDEGEE. The CDR3 contains 15 residues. Losses at the gene ends were 0 bases for V and 4 bases for J; bases not matched to a gene: 7. The CDR3 here is CASSLGGGGAYEQYV. CDR3 nucleotides: TGTGCCAGCAGCTTGGGGGGCGGGGGTGCTTACGAGCAGTACGTC.

This sequence joins TRBV2 and TRBJ2-3, with a possible D match to TRBD1 (6 bases). The CDR3 has 16 residues. Germline CDR1 SNHLY, CDR2 FYNNEI. Trimming left V 5 bases short and J 1 base short, with 16 bases between. CDR3 coding DNA: TGTGCCAGCAGTCGAAGGGGGAGCGGCGGCACAGATACGCAGTATTTT. Its protein is CASSRRGSGGTDTQYF. Filled out from reference TRBV2 and TRBJ2-3, the complete variable domain reads EPEVTQTPSHQVTQMGQEVILRCVPISNHLYFYWYRQILGQKVEFLVSFYNNEISEKSEIFDDQFSVERPDGSNFTLKIRSTKLEDSAMYFCASSRRGSGGTDTQYFGPGTRLTVL.